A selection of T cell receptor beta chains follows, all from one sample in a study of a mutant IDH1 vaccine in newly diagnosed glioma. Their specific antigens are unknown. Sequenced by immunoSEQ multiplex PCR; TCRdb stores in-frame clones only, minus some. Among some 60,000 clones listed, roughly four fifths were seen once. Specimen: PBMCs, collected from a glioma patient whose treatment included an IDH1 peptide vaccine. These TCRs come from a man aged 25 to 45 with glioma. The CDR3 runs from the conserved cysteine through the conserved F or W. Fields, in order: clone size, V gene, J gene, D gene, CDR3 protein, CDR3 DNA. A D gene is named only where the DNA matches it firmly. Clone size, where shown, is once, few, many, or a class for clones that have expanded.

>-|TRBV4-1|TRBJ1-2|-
CASSQEYRRNYGYTF
TGCGCCAGCAGCCAAGAATATCGGAGAAACTATGGCTACACCTTC
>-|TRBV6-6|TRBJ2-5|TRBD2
CASSYGLAGVETQYF
TGTGCCAGCAGTTACGGGCTAGCGGGAGTAGAGACCCAGTACTTC
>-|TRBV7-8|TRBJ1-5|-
CASSGATGQPQHF
TGTGCCAGCAGCGGGGCCACCGGGCAGCCCCAGCATTTT
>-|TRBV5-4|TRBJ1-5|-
CASSLGGQTSNQPQHF
TGTGCCAGCAGCTTAGGCGGACAGACTAGCAATCAGCCCCAGCATTTT
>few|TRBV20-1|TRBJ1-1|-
CSASHTEAFF
TGCAGTGCTAGTCACACTGAAGCTTTCTTT
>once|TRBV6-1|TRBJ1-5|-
CASSEVPWSNQPQHF
TGTGCCAGCAGTGAAGTGCCATGGAGCAATCAGCCCCAGCATTTT
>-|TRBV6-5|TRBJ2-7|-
CASSYSIWGNYEQYF
TGTGCCAGCAGTTACTCGATTTGGGGCAACTACGAGCAGTACTTC
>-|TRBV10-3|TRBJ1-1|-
CAISEFGSQNTEAFF
TGTGCCATCAGTGAGTTTGGGTCCCAGAACACTGAAGCTTTCTTT
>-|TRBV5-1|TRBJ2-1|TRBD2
CASSLLAGGPSNEQFF
TGCGCCAGCAGCTTGTTAGCGGGGGGGCCTTCCAATGAGCAGTTCTTC
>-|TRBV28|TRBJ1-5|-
CASSLSPINNQPQHF
TGTGCCAGCAGTTTATCCCCTATTAACAATCAGCCCCAGCATTTT
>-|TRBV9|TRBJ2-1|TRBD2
CASSRGLAGDSYNEQFF
TGTGCCAGCAGCCGGGGACTAGCGGGAGATTCCTACAATGAGCAGTTCTTC
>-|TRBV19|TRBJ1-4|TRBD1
CAKGQGRTSGEKLFF
TGTGCCAAGGGACAGGGGCGAACTTCGGGTGAAAAACTGTTTTTT
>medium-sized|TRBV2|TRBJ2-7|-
CASRGYEQYF
TGTGCCAGCAGGGGATACGAGCAGTACTTC
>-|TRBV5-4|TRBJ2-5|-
CASSLEGGRWETQYF
TGTGCCAGCAGCTTGGAGGGGGGCCGATGGGAGACCCAGTACTTC
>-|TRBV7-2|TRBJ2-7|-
CASSFRGRYEQYF
TGTGCCAGCAGCTTCAGGGGCAGGTACGAGCAGTACTTC
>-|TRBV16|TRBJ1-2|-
CASSQSRGPNYGYTF
TGTGCCAGCAGCCAATCAAGAGGGCCTAACTATGGCTACACCTTC
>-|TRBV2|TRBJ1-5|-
CASSDTTGRSQPQHF
TGTGCCAGCAGTGACACAACAGGGCGTAGTCAGCCCCAGCATTTT
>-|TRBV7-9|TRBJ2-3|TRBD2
CASSLREGVADTQYF
TGTGCCAGCAGCTTACGGGAGGGTGTTGCGGATACGCAGTATTTT
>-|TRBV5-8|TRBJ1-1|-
CASSLALGRGNTEAFF
TGTGCCAGCAGCTTGGCCCTGGGAAGGGGGAACACTGAAGCTTTCTTT
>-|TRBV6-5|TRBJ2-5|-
CASSRHQTGQETQYF
TGTGCCAGCAGTCGTCATCAGACGGGACAAGAGACCCAGTACTTC
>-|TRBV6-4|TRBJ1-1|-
CASSDSMEGSEAFF
TGTGCCAGCAGTGACTCGATGGAGGGATCCGAAGCTTTCTTT
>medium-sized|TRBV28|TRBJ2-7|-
CASWESGTWISYEQYF
TGTGCCAGCTGGGAGAGCGGGACATGGATCTCCTACGAGCAGTACTTC
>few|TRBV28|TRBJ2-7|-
CASSFIQGYEQYF
TGTGCCAGCAGTTTCATCCAGGGGTACGAGCAGTACTTC
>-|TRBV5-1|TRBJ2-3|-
CASSLVARSTDTQYF
TGCGCCAGCAGCTTGGTGGCGCGTAGCACAGATACGCAGTATTTT
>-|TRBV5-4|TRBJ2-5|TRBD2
CASSFGLAGIQETQYF
TGTGCCAGCAGCTTCGGACTAGCAGGGATTCAAGAGACCCAGTACTTC
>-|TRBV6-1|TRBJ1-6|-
CASSEHGAAGSPLHF
TGTGCCAGCAGTGAACACGGGGCTGCTGGTTCACCCCTCCACTTT
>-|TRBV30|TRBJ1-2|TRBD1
CAWTVQGTNYGYTF
TGTGCCTGGACCGTACAGGGGACTAACTATGGCTACACCTTC
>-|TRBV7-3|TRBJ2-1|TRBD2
CASSPGSGRGLGNEQFF
TGTGCCAGCAGCCCCGGTAGCGGGAGGGGGTTAGGCAATGAGCAGTTCTTC
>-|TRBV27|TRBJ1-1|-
CASSFRGSEAFF
TGTGCCAGCAGTTTCCGGGGGTCTGAAGCTTTCTTT
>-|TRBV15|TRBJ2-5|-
CATSREVGGVGGETQYF
TGTGCCACCAGCAGAGAGGTCGGCGGGGTGGGTGGAGAGACCCAGTACTTC
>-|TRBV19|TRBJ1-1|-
CASSIDLSLVMKGGTEAFF
TGTGCCAGTAGTATAGATCTAAGTCTGGTGATGAAGGGGGGCACTGAAGCTTTCTTT
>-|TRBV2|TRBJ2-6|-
CASSRRVPIQSRADVLTF
TGTGCCAGCAGTAGGAGGGTTCCGATACAAAGTCGGGCCGACGTCCTGACTTTC
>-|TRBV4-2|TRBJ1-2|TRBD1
CASSQIQGDRVGYTF
TGTGCCAGCAGCCAAATCCAGGGGGATAGGGTCGGCTACACCTTC
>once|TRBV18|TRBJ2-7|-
CASSPGTGDLYEQYF
TGTGCCAGCTCACCGGGTACAGGGGACTTGTACGAGCAGTACTTC
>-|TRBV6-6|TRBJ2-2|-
CASSYRQPTNTGELFF
TGTGCCAGCAGTTACCGACAACCAACGAACACCGGGGAGCTGTTTTTT
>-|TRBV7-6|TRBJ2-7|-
CASSFRTDFYEQYF
TGTGCCAGCAGCTTCAGGACAGATTTCTACGAGCAGTACTTC
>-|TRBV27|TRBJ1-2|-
CASSSWGANNYGYTF
TGTGCCAGCAGTTCCTGGGGGGCTAATAACTATGGCTACACCTTC
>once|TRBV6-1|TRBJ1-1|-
CASSEAYRVRYTEAFF
TGTGCCAGCAGTGAAGCGTACAGGGTAAGGTACACTGAAGCTTTCTTT
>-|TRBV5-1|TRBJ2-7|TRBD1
CASFERTGGIYEQYF
TGCGCCAGCTTCGAACGGACAGGGGGTATCTACGAGCAGTACTTC
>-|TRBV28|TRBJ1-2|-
CASSSNRYGYTF
TGTGCCAGCAGTTCGAATCGGTACGGCTACACCTTC
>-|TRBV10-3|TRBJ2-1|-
CAISDSTVPNEQFF
TGTGCCATCAGTGATTCCACTGTGCCGAATGAGCAGTTCTTC
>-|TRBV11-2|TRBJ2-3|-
CASSPPPDTQYF
TGTGCCAGCAGCCCACCCCCAGATACGCAGTATTTT
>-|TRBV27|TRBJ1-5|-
CASSSRFYQPQHF
TGTGCCAGCAGTTCCCGGTTCTATCAGCCCCAGCATTTT
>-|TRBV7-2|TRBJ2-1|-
CASSLDRGPYNEQFF
TGTGCCAGCAGCTTAGATCGGGGGCCTTACAATGAGCAGTTCTTC